Presented here are 22 T cell receptor beta chains from one specimen sequenced in a study of T cell repertoires in cytomegalovirus infection. TCRdb independently ran MiXCR on the reads; one entry per CDR3 protein. This table holds about 440,000 distinct CDR3 sequences, 30% to 40% found once. The sample consisted of PBMCs. Source of these receptors: a human donor in good health (CMV status not recorded). Some clones in this sample may be carry-over from other donors' samples.

The chain links TRBV29-1 to TRBJ2-1, with D unresolved. V lost 7 bases and J lost 0, with 16 bases in between. This CDR3 region has 15 residues. The germline gives CDR1 SQVTM, CDR2 ANQGSEA. CDR3 sequence reads: CSARVRILSYNEQFF. For the CDR3, the DNA is TGCAGCGCCCGAGTCCGTATCCTCTCCTACAATGAGCAGTTCTTC.

The chain has TRBV14 and TRBJ2-2; D is unresolved. Between the trimmed V and J ends, which lost 0 bases and 7 bases, there was a span of 18 bases. The germline V gene has CDR1 SGHDN and CDR2 FVKESK. This CDR3 has 17 residues. CDR3 amino acids: CASSQDRLAGYSGELFF. The DNA of the CDR3 is TGTGCCAGCAGCCAAGATCGCTTAGCAGGTTACAGCGGGGAGCTGTTTTTT. Looking up the rest from reference TRBV14 and TRBJ2-2 gives the full variable domain: EAGVTQFPSHSVIEKGQTVTLRCDPISGHDNLYWYRRVMGKEIKFLLHFVKESKQDESGMPNNRFLAERTGGTYSTLKVQPAELEDSGVYFCASSQDRLAGYSGELFFGEGSRLTVL.

V gene TRBV9 combines with J gene TRBJ1-1; tentatively, D is TRBD1 (5 bases). There are 18 residues in the CDR3. With 4 bases removed from V and 1 base from J, the gap between germline ends came to 23 bases. Per germline, CDR1 SGDLS and CDR2 YYNGEE. The DNA of the CDR3 is TGTGCCAGCAGCCTATTATTAAAACCGGGACCAAAGAACACTGAAGCTTTCTTT. Translated, it gives CASSLLLKPGPKNTEAFF.

The chain is built from TRBV5-1 and TRBJ1-2; D remains ambiguous. The CDR3 spans 15 residues. Trimming removed 1 base at V and 3 bases at J, with 13 bases between. Germline assignment: CDR1 SGHRS and CDR2 YFSETQ. CDR3 amino acids: CASSLSRGGYYGYTF. The DNA of the CDR3 is TGCGCCAGCAGCTTGTCACGGGGAGGGTACTATGGCTACACCTTC.

The genes are TRBV28 and TRBJ1-1, with D unclear. V was trimmed by 4 bases and J by 1 base, leaving 7 bases between them. The CDR3 runs to 13 residues. The germline gives CDR1 MDHEN, CDR2 SYDVKM. Written as DNA, the CDR3 is TGTGCCAGCAGTTCAATCGAGAACACTGAAGCTTTCTTT. This sequence encodes CASSSIENTEAFF.

As regards this clonotype: A much larger clone differs from this one at a single base, so this may be a read error. The rearrangement joins TRBV7-2 to TRBJ2-1, with 9 nucleotides matching TRBD1. This CDR3 has 16 residues. The germline V gene encodes CDR1 SGHTA and CDR2 FQGNSA. Written as DNA, the CDR3 is TGTGCCAGGAGCTTAGTCGGGACAGGGCTCCTCTATGAGCAGTTCTTC. Its translation is CARSLVGTGLLYEQFF. Variable domain in full (rest from reference TRBV7-2 and TRBJ2-1): GAGVSQSPSNKVTEKGKDVELRCDPISGHTALYWYRQSLGQGLEFLIYFQGNSAPDKSGLPSDRFSAERTGGSVSTLTIQRTQQEDSAVYLCARSLVGTGLLYEQFFGPGTRLTVL.

This clonotype has a handful of counts. The chain links TRBV7-2 to TRBJ2-1; unclear D gene. The ends were cut back, 1 base at V and 6 bases at J, with 16 bases in the middle. The CDR3 is 16 residues long. Looked up from germline, CDR1 is SGHTA and CDR2 is FQGNSA. CDR3 sequence: CASSLVNGRVSNEQFF. The CDR3 bases are TGTGCCAGCAGCTTAGTTAACGGCCGGGTGTCCAATGAGCAGTTCTTC.

Concerning this clonotype itself: Germline is not matched at one junction end, which may reflect a read error. The chain is built from TRBV4-2 and TRBJ2-2; possibly TRBD1 for D (5 bases). The V gene's germline CDR1 is LGHNA and CDR2 YNFKEQ. The CDR3 is made up of 17 amino acids. The CDR3 region has the DNA TGTACCAGCAGCCAAGATCAATCCAGGGCGAACACCGGGGAGCTGTTTTTT. This encodes CTSSQDQSRANTGELFF.

The chain combines TRBV4-1 with TRBJ1-4; 10 bases line up with TRBD1. CDR1 is MGHRA, CDR2 YSYEKL, per germline. CDR3 size: 15 residues. With 1 base clipped from V and 5 bases from J, the junction kept 1 base outside the gene matches. CDR3 DNA: TGCGCCAGCAGCCAAGCGGACAGGGGGAATGAAAAACTGTTTTTT. It codes for CASSQADRGNEKLFF.

At least ten counts were recorded for this clonotype. V and J are TRBV7-8 and TRBJ1-5; D not certain. This CDR3 spans 15 amino acids. From germline, CDR1 is SGHVS and CDR2 FQNEAQ. Trimming cost V 4 bases and J 0 bases, with 10 bases left between them. Here the CDR3 reads CASSSFRVSNQPQHF. In DNA, the CDR3 is TGTGCCAGCAGCTCCTTTCGGGTTAGCAATCAGCCCCAGCATTTT.

The rearrangement links TRBV29-1 to TRBJ2-1; 8 bases are a match to TRBD1. This CDR3 comprises 14 residues. Germline loops: CDR1 SQVTM, CDR2 ANQGSEA. Trimming cost V 7 bases and J 2 bases; bases outside gene matches: 7. CDR3 DNA sequence: TGCAGCGCTTCGACAGGGGTGGCCTACAATGAGCAGTTCTTC. Amino acids: CSASTGVAYNEQFF.

In DNA form, the CDR3 reads TGTGCCAGCTCAACACGGACAGGTTCGAACACTGAAGCTTTCTTT. Residues: CASSTRTGSNTEAFF. V gene TRBV18 combines with J gene TRBJ1-1; 7 bases are a match to TRBD1. Trimming cost V 5 bases and J 1 base; bases outside gene matches: 7. The CDR3 covers 15 residues. In germline, CDR1 is KGHSH, CDR2 LQKENI.

The rearrangement joins TRBV6-1 to TRBJ1-2, with D possibly TRBD1 on 5 matching bases. CDR3 length: 14 amino acids. Germline CDR1 is MNHNS and CDR2 is SASEGT. The V gene lost 3 bases and the J gene lost 6 bases, with 14 bases spanning the gap. The chain's CDR3 is CASSDPRGFHGYTF. Here the CDR3 DNA reads TGTGCCAGCAGTGACCCTAGGGGATTTCATGGCTACACCTTC.

This clonotype has ten or more counts. This sequence joins TRBV11-2 and TRBJ2-1; unclear D gene. The germline CDR1 and CDR2 sequences are SGHAT and FQNNGV. The V and J ends lost 2 bases and 6 bases respectively, with 8 bases between them. The CDR3 is 13 amino acids. The CDR3 loop is CASSLPPPNEQFF. The DNA of the CDR3 is TGTGCCAGCAGCTTACCCCCCCCCAATGAGCAGTTCTTC.

With regard to this clonotype: An end of the junction does not agree with germline; a read error may underlie this. The chain employs TRBV6-6 and TRBJ1-2; D is uncertain. The CDR3 sequence is 14 residues long. Germline assignment: CDR1 MNHNY and CDR2 SVGAGI (reference sequence). As DNA, the CDR3 is TGTGCCCGCAGTTACTCTCCCCAGCGGGGAGGCTACACCTTC. Translating gives CARSYSPQRGGYTF.

At least ten counts were recorded for this clonotype. The chain couples TRBV7-9 to TRBJ2-1, with no clear D. Germline-derived CDR1 and CDR2 are SEHNR and FQNEAQ (reference sequence). The CDR3 consists of 16 residues. V lost 5 bases, J lost 6 bases, and 20 bases lay in between. As DNA, the CDR3 is TGTGCCAGCAGCCCATCGCCGTCTAGTGCGCTCAATGAGCAGTTCTTC. Encoded protein: CASSPSPSSALNEQFF.

About this clonotype: A clone one base away is much larger, so this may be a read error. The genes are TRBV7-2 and TRBJ1-1, with 10 bases matching TRBD1. This CDR3 has 13 residues. The V gene's germline CDR1 is SGHTA and CDR2 FQGNSA. The CDR3: CASSLGQGAESFF. DNA for the CDR3: TGTGCCAGCAGCTTAGGACAGGGGGCTGAATCTTTCTTT.

Concerning this clonotype: A read error is likely, as this CDR3 ends without the conserved phenylalanine or tryptophan. The rearrangement links TRBV7-3 to TRBJ2-1; perhaps D is TRBD1 or TRBD2 (5 bases each). The V end lost 5 bases, the J end lost 5 bases, and 10 bases lay between the germline ends. The germline CDR1 and CDR2 sequences are SGHTA and FQGTGA. The CDR3 length is 13 residues. The CDR3 sequence is CASSRDANNEQFL. In DNA, the CDR3 is TGTGCCAGCAGCCGGGACGCCAACAATGAGCAGTTCTTA.

This sequence joins TRBV12-3 or TRBV12-4 and TRBJ2-3; D might be TRBD1 or TRBD2, each matching 5 bases. The ends were cut back, 7 bases at V and 1 base at J, with 15 bases in the middle. This CDR3 has 15 amino acids. In DNA, the CDR3 is TGTGCCAGCATCGGACTGAGGGGCCGCACAGATACGCAGTATTTT. It is translated as CASIGLRGRTDTQYF.

The gene calls are TRBV29-1 and TRBJ1-2; TRBD1 is a possible D gene (5 bases). V dropped 5 bases and J dropped 4 bases, with 17 bases sitting between them. This CDR3 has 14 amino acids. Per germline, CDR1 SQVTM and CDR2 ANQGSEA. The CDR3 DNA follows: TGCAGCGTTACGGACGGGGGAACGTTCTATGGCTACACCTTC. Translation gives CSVTDGGTFYGYTF.

This clonotype was recorded many times. The chain has TRBV7-8 and TRBJ2-3; 15 bases align to TRBD2. CDR1 is SGHVS and CDR2 is FQNEAQ in the germline V gene. J gave up 6 bases and V 0 bases, and 7 bases lay outside the gene matches. CDR3 length: 18 amino acids. This CDR3 is CASSLAPGLAGGRDTQYF. CDR3 DNA: TGTGCCAGCAGCTTAGCACCGGGACTAGCGGGGGGAAGGGATACGCAGTATTTT.

V and J are TRBV5-1 and TRBJ2-7; TRBD1 is a possible D gene (5 bases). V was shortened by 3 bases and J by 2 bases, with 12 bases between the two germline ends. There are 14 residues in the CDR3. Germline loops: CDR1 SGHRS, CDR2 YFSETQ. The CDR3 sequence: CASSSDGQTYEQYF. CDR3 bases: TGCGCCAGCAGCTCGGACGGACAAACCTACGAGCAGTACTTC.